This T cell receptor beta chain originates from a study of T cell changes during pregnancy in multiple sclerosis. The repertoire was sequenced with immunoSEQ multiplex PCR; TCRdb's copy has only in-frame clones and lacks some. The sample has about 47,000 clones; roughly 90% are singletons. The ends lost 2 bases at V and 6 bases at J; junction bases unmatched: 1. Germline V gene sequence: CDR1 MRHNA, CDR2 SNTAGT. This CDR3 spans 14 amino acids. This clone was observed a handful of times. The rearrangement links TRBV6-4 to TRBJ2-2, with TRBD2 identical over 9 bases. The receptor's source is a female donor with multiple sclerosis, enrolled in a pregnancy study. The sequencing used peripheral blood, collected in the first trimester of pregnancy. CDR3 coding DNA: TGTGCCAGCAGTGACGGACTAGCGTCCGGGGAGCTGTTTTTT. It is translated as CASSDGLASGELFF.